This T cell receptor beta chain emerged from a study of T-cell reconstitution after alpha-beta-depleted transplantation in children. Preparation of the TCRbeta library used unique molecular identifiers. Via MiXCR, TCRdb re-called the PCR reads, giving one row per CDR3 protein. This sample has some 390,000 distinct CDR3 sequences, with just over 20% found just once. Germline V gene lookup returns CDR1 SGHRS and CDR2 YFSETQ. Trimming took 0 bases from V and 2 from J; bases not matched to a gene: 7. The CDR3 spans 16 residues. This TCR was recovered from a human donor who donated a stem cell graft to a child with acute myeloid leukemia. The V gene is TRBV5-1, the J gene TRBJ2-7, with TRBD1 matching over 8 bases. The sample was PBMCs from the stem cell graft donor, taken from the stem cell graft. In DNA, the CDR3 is TGCGCCAGCAGCTTGGCTTCGGACAGGGTGACCTACGAGCAGTACTTC. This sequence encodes CASSLASDRVTYEQYF.